Sequencing of this T cell receptor (beta chain) was carried out in a study of cytomegalovirus exposure and HLA in healthy donors. PCR involved 60 Vbeta and 13 Jbeta primers. Sequencing used immunoSEQ multiplex PCR; TCRdb keeps in-frame clones, though not all of them. The sample records fewer than 150,000 clones, 70% to 80% being singletons. Study results and limitations: Productive status was seen about 87% or about 30% of the time for most TCR beta V segments in an earlier analysis.

Concerning this clone itself: No antigen is known for it.

The J segment lost 7 bases and the V segment lost 4 bases, leaving 7 bases of the junction unmatched. The CDR3 has 15 amino acids. The germline gives CDR1 SGHNT, CDR2 YYREEE (reference sequence). The origin of this receptor is a male donor in good health and CMV-seronegative. V and J are TRBV5-4 and TRBJ2-1; TRBD2 matches at 11 bases. The specimen sequenced was PBMCs. The CDR3 sequence is CASSPGLAARNEQFF. The CDR3 nucleotides are TGTGCCAGCAGCCCGGGACTAGCGGCGAGGAATGAGCAGTTCTTC.